This is a list of T cell receptor beta chains from one sample in a study of post-analysis software for immune sequencing data. TCRdb called the PCR reads again in MiXCR, with one record for every CDR3 protein. The sample carries hundreds of thousands of distinct CDR3 sequences, under 70% recorded once. Sequenced material: blood. The receptor set was obtained from a girl under 18 with multiple sclerosis. CDR3s include the opening cysteine and the closing phenylalanine or tryptophan.

>.|TRBV4-1
CASSMNLGSQETQYF
>TRBJ1-4|TRBV28
CASSPLLGKLFF
>TRBJ1-1|TRBV27
CASRDRSPMNTEAFF
>TRBJ1-2|TRBV29-1
CSVEGLGGDYGYTF
>TRBJ2-3|TRBV29-1
CSLSGRFGTDTQYF
>TRBJ2-1|TRBV2
CASSGLVGDEQFF
>TRBJ2-5|TRBV2
CASITDIQETQYF
>TRBJ2-7|TRBV20-1
CSARDSTIGAYEQYF
>TRBJ2-3|TRBV2
CASRARDITDTQYF
>TRBJ2-3|TRBV20-1
CSAYGTRTDTQYF
>TRBJ2-1|TRBV7-9
CASSWGLVQSYNEQFF
>TRBJ2-7|TRBV29-1
CSVVPGPYEQYF
>TRBJ2-3|TRBV6-6
CASSYSIPSGATDTQYF
>.|TRBV4-1
CASSQDNRQGGETQYF
>TRBJ2-1|TRBV7-2
CVSTFRISSYNEQFF
>.|TRBV20-1
CSAQKPSYEQYF
>TRBJ2-7|TRBV4-1
CASSLGTSGREQYF
>TRBJ2-3|TRBV20-1
CSARSRSGQGTDTQYF
>TRBJ2-1|TRBV4-1
CASSQLPIFRDTDNEQFF
>TRBJ2-3|TRBV29-1
CSGKAADTQYF
>TRBJ2-4|TRBV20-1
CSALDRPGRNIQYF
>.|TRBV6-6
CASSRGSGETQYF
>TRBJ1-2|TRBV29-1
CSVFRGRNYGYTF
>TRBJ2-7|TRBV29-1
CSVGVEGHLYEQYF
>.|TRBV12-3/TRBV12-4
CACTMTRDEQYF
>.|TRBV2
CVSSAPYQGREETQYF
>TRBJ2-5|TRBV29-1
CSAGGRGETQYF
>.|TRBV29-1
CSVSGSSYNEQYF
>TRBJ2-3|TRBV6-6
CASEGTSTDTQYF
>TRBJ2-1|TRBV7-9
CASSFPDEQFF
>TRBJ2-1|TRBV12-3/TRBV12-4
CASWTGGIEQFF
>.|TRBV2
CVSSEGGTYEQYF
>.|TRBV13
CASSLYGRMAGSYEQYF
>.|TRBV11-2
CACSSPLAGMETQYF
>TRBJ1-2|TRBV7-9
CASSNTRRTGGYTF
>TRBJ2-3|TRBV20-1
CSAKLAGGGTQYF
>TRBJ2-7|TRBV7-6
CASSPTRNSGGTYEQYF
>TRBJ1-1|TRBV6-1
CASIPAGGRTEAFF
>TRBJ1-1|TRBV9
CASSVAGETEAFF
>TRBJ2-1|TRBV29-1
CSAGLAGGRSERYNEQFF
>TRBJ2-1|TRBV5-1
CASSLSTAKEQFF
>TRBJ2-7|TRBV4-1
CASSLRDRGNEQYF
>TRBJ2-1|TRBV12-3/TRBV12-4
CASSSTGTSGRTSYNEQFF
>TRBJ2-7|TRBV7-2
CASSLYTLYEQYF
>TRBJ2-7|TRBV7-8
CASSVLRGPYEQYF
>TRBJ1-2|TRBV3-1
CASSQGAGGGYTF
>TRBJ1-5|TRBV2
CASSLDSVNQPQHF
>TRBJ2-5|TRBV14
CASSQMPGQGDQETQYF
>TRBJ2-7|TRBV6-5
CASSRGTSGVEQYF
>TRBJ1-4|TRBV7-9
CASSFGRVKGEDEKLFF
>TRBJ2-1|TRBV20-1
CSARWAASGENEQFF
>TRBJ2-5|TRBV4-1
CASSHDREETQYF
>TRBJ2-5|TRBV5-1
CASSFLDRLQEIQYF
>TRBJ2-5|TRBV29-1
CSVPDRERHQETQYF
>TRBJ1-1|TRBV5-1
CASSLITGWERNTEAFF